This T cell receptor (beta chain) stems from a study of T-cell memory formation after mild COVID-19. This CDR3 comprises 16 residues. CDR1 and CDR2 (germline): SGHVS, FNYEAQ. V lost 1 base and J lost 10; bases outside the gene matches: 12. The authors produced TCR alpha and TCR beta cDNA libraries with sample barcodes and UMIs by 5'RACE using constant-segment primers. Each CDR3 protein is one row after TCRdb ran MiXCR on the 5' RACE reads. The sample carries 100,000 to 150,000 distinct CDR3 sequences, about 17% recorded once. This clonotype has a handful of counts. Its antigen remains unknown. Study-level findings and limits: Whereas later expanders leaned CD4+, clones contracting day 15 to 85 showed a balanced CD4/CD8 makeup. Pre-infection memory contained some responding clones, which suggested that cross-reactive memory had joined.

Sequencing was done on a sample of PBMCs or a T cell subset sorted from them (not recorded which). The gene calls are TRBV7-6 and TRBJ2-1; TRBD2 aligns across 8 bases. The TCR sequence derives from an adult woman who had mild COVID-19 (a few samples of this study predate the infection). Cell type and time point are not known. CDR3 nucleotide sequence: TGTGCCAGCAGCTTAGGGAGCGGGGGTGCTTCTGGGGAGCAGTTCTTC. This encodes CASSLGSGGASGEQFF. Complete variable domain (other parts from reference TRBV7-6 and TRBJ2-1): GAGVSQSPRYKVTKRGQDVALRCDPISGHVSLYWYRQALGQGPEFLTYFNYEAQQDKSGLPNDRFSAERPEGSISTLTIQRTEQRDSAMYRCASSLGSGGASGEQFFGPGTRLTVL.